This entry concerns a single TCR beta chain. This entry belongs to a study of blood T cell repertoires in COVID-19. At the level of the study: Samples taken during acute and convalescent COVID-19 were collected in the United States, Italy and Spain. T cells, B-cell-depleted T cells, or PBMCs supplied cDNA or gDNA.

Study processing details: Estimation of nucleated cell counts was performed using reference gene primer amplification. The repertoire was sequenced with immunoSEQ multiplex PCR; TCRdb's copy has only in-frame clones and lacks some. V, J and clone size derive from that table, while D and trimming were established from the DNA sequence. The sample consists of approximately 300,000 clones, 75% to 90% of them appearing once. This CDR3 is built from 15 residues. Germline V gene data show CDR1 as SGHRS and CDR2 as YFSETQ. Trimming left V 4 bases short and J 5 bases short, with 19 bases between. Sequencing was performed on peripheral blood. The chain is built from TRBV5-1 and TRBJ2-7; TRBD2 is a possible D gene (7 bases). This receptor was obtained from a man younger than 40 with acute or convalescent COVID-19. Here the CDR3 DNA reads TGCGCCAGCAGCCCAGTCCGAGGGGGGGGCCACGAGCAGTACTTC. The encoded protein is CASSPVRGGGHEQYF.